This entry lists 23 T cell receptor beta chains sequenced from one sample in a study of blood T cell repertoires in COVID-19. Clones were sequenced by immunoSEQ multiplex PCR, and TCRdb holds only the in-frame ones, with some missing. Among 35,000 to 45,000 clones listed, 78% were seen once. The sequencing sample was made of peripheral blood. These receptors came from a man in his fifties or sixties with acute or convalescent COVID-19.

The V call is TRBV11-2, the J call TRBJ1-3, with D unresolved. Germline CDR1 is SGHAT and CDR2 is FQNNGV. V was clipped by 5 bases and J by 0 bases, with 14 bases between them. The CDR3 runs 16 residues. This CDR3 reads CASSLRLGSSGNTIYF. The CDR3, as DNA: TGTGCCAGCAGCCTACGTCTGGGCAGCTCTGGAAACACCATATATTTT.

This clone came up once. This chain links TRBV5-6 with TRBJ2-1; no firm D call. Trimming shortened V by 4 bases and J by 10 bases, and 9 bases separated the two germline ends. This CDR3 region has 11 residues. Germline assignment: CDR1 SGHDT and CDR2 YYEEEE. Written as DNA, the CDR3 is TGTGCCAGCAGCATGACATGGGAGCAGTTCTTC. It yields the protein CASSMTWEQFF.

The V and J genes are TRBV9 and TRBJ2-5, with a weak D call TRBD1 (6 bases). The CDR3 length is 14 residues. Trimming removed 1 base from V and 5 bases from J, with 12 bases in between. The germline V gene has CDR1 SGDLS and CDR2 YYNGEE. For the CDR3, the DNA is TGTGCCAGCAGCGTACAGGGGTTTGTCGAGACCCAGTACTTC. It encodes CASSVQGFVETQYF.

Notes on this clone: Other DNA sequences in the same sample also yield this CDR3. The chain has TRBV27 and TRBJ2-1, with TRBD2 matching over 8 bases. J gave up 0 bases and V 7 bases, and 2 bases lay outside the gene matches. CDR3 length: 14 amino acids. Looked up from germline, CDR1 is MNHEY and CDR2 is SMNVEV (reference sequence). CDR3: CASTSGSSYNEQFF. The CDR3 nucleotides read TGTGCCAGCACAAGCGGGAGCTCCTACAATGAGCAGTTCTTC.

This rearrangement joins TRBV11-3 to TRBJ2-1; TRBD2 agrees at 9 bases. Germline-derived CDR1 and CDR2 are SGHNT and YENEEA. There are 16 residues in the CDR3. Losses at the gene ends were 1 base for V and 4 bases for J; bases not matched to a gene: 5. The CDR3 loop is CASSLGGLAKYNEQFF. CDR3 sequence (DNA): TGTGCCAGCAGCTTAGGTGGACTAGCGAAATACAATGAGCAGTTCTTC.

This sequence joins TRBV28 and TRBJ2-7, with 7 bases that match TRBD1. The CDR3 totals 13 residues. The V gene end was trimmed by 8 bases and the J gene end by 6 bases; junction bases not matched to a gene: 10. Germline CDR1 reads MDHEN; CDR2 reads SYDVKM. CDR3 sequence: CASGTVPGIEQYF. CDR3 sequence (DNA): TGTGCCAGCGGGACAGTGCCGGGGATCGAGCAGTACTTC.

This clone was seen only once. J is TRBJ2-3 and V is TRBV5-1, with D perhaps matching TRBD2 (6 bases). The V end was cut by 0 bases, the J end by 4 bases, with 9 bases between. Germline values: CDR1 SGHRS, CDR2 YFSETQ. The CDR3 spans 14 residues. This CDR3 reads CASSLVASADTQYF. The DNA of the CDR3 is TGCGCCAGCAGCTTGGTGGCTAGCGCAGATACGCAGTATTTT.

The V and J genes are TRBV29-1 and TRBJ1-1, with D tentatively TRBD1 (6 bases). With 6 bases removed from V and 6 bases from J, the gap between germline ends came to 11 bases. This CDR3 is 11 amino acids long. Germline CDR1 and CDR2: SQVTM and ANQGSEA. In nucleotides, the CDR3 is TGCAGCGTCCACAGGGAATCTGAAGCTTTCTTT. Residues: CSVHRESEAFF. Based on the CDR3 plus reference TRBV29-1 and TRBJ1-1, the full variable domain is SAVISQKPSRDICQRGTSLTIQCQVDSQVTMMFWYRQQPGQSLTLIATANQGSEATYESGFVIDKFPISRPNLTFSTLTVSNMSPEDSSIYLCSVHRESEAFFGQGTRLTVV.

Concerning this clone: An end of the junction does not agree with germline; a read error may underlie this. J is TRBJ2-1 and V is TRBV7-7; 14 bases are a match to TRBD2. Germline loops: CDR1 SSHAT, CDR2 FNYEAQ (reference sequence). The CDR3 totals 16 residues. The CDR3 loop is CASSLGTSGSYNEQFF. The CDR3, as DNA: TGTGCTAGCAGCTTGGGGACTAGCGGGAGTTACAATGAGCAGTTCTTC.

The chain recombines TRBV30 with TRBJ2-3; 7 bases are a match to TRBD2. The CDR3 contains 17 residues. Germline V CDR1 and CDR2: GTSNPN, SVGIG (reference sequence). The V gene end was trimmed by 2 bases and the J gene end by 3 bases; junction bases not matched to a gene: 14. The CDR3, as DNA: TGTGCCTGGAGTCCGCGGGAGTTTTTGGGGGGAACAGATACGCAGTATTTT. It codes for CAWSPREFLGGTDTQYF.

The chain is built from TRBV5-6 and TRBJ2-2; D possibly corresponds to TRBD1 (6 bases). Germline loops: CDR1 SGHDT, CDR2 YYEEEE. V was clipped by 0 bases and J by 3 bases, with 12 bases between them. The CDR3 is 16 amino acids. The CDR3 reads CASSLVARGYTGELFF. The CDR3 DNA is TGTGCCAGCAGCTTGGTGGCCAGGGGATACACCGGGGAGCTGTTTTTT.

The chain joins TRBV6-5 to TRBJ2-7; a weak D match, TRBD1 (8 bases). Germline values: CDR1 MNHEY, CDR2 SVGAGI. The CDR3 totals 15 residues. The V end lost 8 bases, the J end lost 6 bases, and 23 bases lay between the germline ends. The CDR3 spells CASQTGQGTGGEQYF. The CDR3 DNA is TGTGCCAGCCAGACCGGACAGGGAACGGGGGGCGAGCAGTACTTC.

The sample holds a few counts of this clone. The chain combines TRBV21-1 with TRBJ2-7; the table's D call, TRBD2, has no DNA check behind it. TRBV21-1 corresponds to a pseudogene. This CDR3 is 14 amino acids long. CDR3 nucleotide sequence: TGTGCCAGCAGCAAAGTGGGGACTAGCGACGAGCAGTACTTC. Translating gives CASSKVGTSDEQYF.

The chain combines TRBV7-9 with TRBJ2-7; TRBD1 or TRBD2 may be the D gene (9 bases each). The CDR3 has 18 residues. Germline CDR1 SEHNR, CDR2 FQNEAQ (reference sequence). Trimming cost V 4 bases and J 2 bases, with 24 bases left between them. In DNA, the CDR3 is TGTGCCAGCAGCTCGACAGGGGGTGGAGCGGGAGGCACCTACGAGCAGTACTTC. The encoded protein is CASSSTGGGAGGTYEQYF.

In this sample, this clone turned up once. V and J are TRBV12-3 or TRBV12-4 and TRBJ1-2; a possible D gene is TRBD1 (5 bases). There are 13 residues in the CDR3. V lost 5 bases, J lost 8 bases, and 15 bases lay in between. This chain's CDR3 is CASSPDGGKGYTF. In DNA form, the CDR3 reads TGTGCCAGCAGTCCCGATGGGGGGAAGGGCTACACCTTC.

This chain uses TRBV24-1 with TRBJ2-5; the match to TRBD2 covers 7 bases. The germline V gene encodes CDR1 KGHDR and CDR2 SFDVKD. V gave up 2 bases and J gave up 1 base; unmatched junction bases: 6. The CDR3 totals 16 residues. Here the CDR3 reads CATSDYAGAGQETQYF. The CDR3 bases are TGTGCCACCAGTGATTATGCGGGAGCGGGCCAAGAGACCCAGTACTTC.

The rearrangement links TRBV28 to TRBJ1-2; TRBD1 agrees at 9 bases. Unmatched junction bases numbered 6, after V lost 2 bases and J lost 5 bases. CDR1 and CDR2 from the germline V gene are MDHEN and SYDVKM. The CDR3 covers 15 residues. CDR3 loop: CASSLSGTGFYGYTF. For the CDR3, the DNA is TGTGCCAGCAGTTTAAGTGGGACAGGGTTTTATGGCTACACCTTC.

The rearrangement uses TRBV15 and TRBJ1-4, with D uncertain. The germline V and J ends were trimmed by 3 bases and 5 bases, with 13 bases remaining between them. This CDR3 is built from 15 residues. Germline CDR1 reads LNHNV; CDR2 reads YYDKDF (reference sequence). The CDR3 sequence is CATSSSRLPNEKLFF. The CDR3 DNA reads as TGTGCCACCAGCAGCTCGCGCCTGCCAAATGAAAAACTGTTTTTT. The full variable domain, with the rest looked up from reference TRBV15 and TRBJ1-4, is DAMVIQNPRYQVTQFGKPVTLSCSQTLNHNVMYWYQQKSSQAPKLLFHYYDKDFNNEADTPDNFQSRRPNTSFCFLDIRSPGLGDTAMYLCATSSSRLPNEKLFFGSGTQLSVL.

A few counts support this clone. V and J are TRBV20-1 and TRBJ1-5; D ambiguous. The CDR3 has 10 residues. Between the trimmed V and J ends, which lost 5 bases and 5 bases, there was a span of 4 bases. The germline V gene has CDR1 DFQATT and CDR2 SNEGSKA (reference sequence). The CDR3 nucleotides are TGCAGTGCTTCCGATCAGCCCCAGCATTTT. Translated, it gives CSASDQPQHF.

This clone appeared a few times. This rearrangement joins TRBV6-6 to TRBJ2-5, with a tentative D call TRBD2 (5 bases). Looked up from germline, CDR1 is MNHNY and CDR2 is SVGAGI (reference sequence). V was shortened by 7 bases and J by 2 bases, with 14 bases between the two germline ends. The CDR3 consists of 14 residues. The CDR3 nucleotides read TGTGCCAGCAAAGTTGTAGGGAGTCAAGAGACCCAGTACTTC. This encodes CASKVVGSQETQYF.

V usage is TRBV5-1 and J usage is TRBJ1-2; TRBD1 agrees at 8 bases. Trimming took 4 bases from V and 2 from J; bases not matched to a gene: 7. The CDR3 sequence is 15 residues long. Looked up from germline, CDR1 is SGHRS and CDR2 is YFSETQ. The CDR3 here is CASSPRQGPNYGYTF. As DNA, the CDR3 is TGCGCCAGCAGCCCGCGACAGGGGCCCAACTATGGCTACACCTTC.

This chain joins TRBV20-1 and TRBJ2-3, with unresolved D. Trimming left V 3 bases short and J 4 bases short, with 11 bases between. The germline CDR1 and CDR2 sequences are DFQATT and SNEGSKA (reference sequence). The CDR3 is 13 amino acids. This CDR3 reads CSASPPPADTQYF. CDR3 coding DNA: TGCAGTGCTAGTCCCCCCCCGGCAGATACGCAGTATTTT.

This sequence joins TRBV12-3 or TRBV12-4 and TRBJ2-3, with D hard to call. The CDR3 consists of 13 residues. V was clipped by 6 bases and J by 2 bases, with 9 bases between them. CDR3 nucleotides: TGTGCCAGCAGCCACAATCCCACAGATACGCAGTATTTT. Its protein product is CASSHNPTDTQYF.